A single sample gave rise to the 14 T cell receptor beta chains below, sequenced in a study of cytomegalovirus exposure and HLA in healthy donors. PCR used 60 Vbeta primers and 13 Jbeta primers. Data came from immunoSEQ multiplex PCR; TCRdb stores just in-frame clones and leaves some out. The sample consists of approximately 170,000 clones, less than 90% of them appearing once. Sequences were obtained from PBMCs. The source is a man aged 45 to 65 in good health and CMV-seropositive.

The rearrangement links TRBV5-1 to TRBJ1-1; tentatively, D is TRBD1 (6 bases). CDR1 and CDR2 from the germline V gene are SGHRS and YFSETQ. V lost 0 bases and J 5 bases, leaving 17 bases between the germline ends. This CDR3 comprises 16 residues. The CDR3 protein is CASSLAIGGAGTEAFF. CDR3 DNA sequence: TGCGCCAGCAGCTTGGCCATAGGGGGGGCCGGGACTGAAGCTTTCTTT. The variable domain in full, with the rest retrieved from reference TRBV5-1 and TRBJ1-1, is KAGVTQTPRYLIKTRGQQVTLSCSPISGHRSVSWYQQTPGQGLQFLFEYFSETQRNKGNFPGRFSGRQFSNSRSEMNVSTLELGDSALYLCASSLAIGGAGTEAFFGQGTRLTVV.

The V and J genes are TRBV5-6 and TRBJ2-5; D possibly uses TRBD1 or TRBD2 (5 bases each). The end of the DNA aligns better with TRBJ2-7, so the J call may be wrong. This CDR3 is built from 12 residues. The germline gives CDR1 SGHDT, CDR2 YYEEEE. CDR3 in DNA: TGTGCCAGCGGGGCCGGGGACTACGAGCAGTACTTC. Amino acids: CASGAGDYEQYF.

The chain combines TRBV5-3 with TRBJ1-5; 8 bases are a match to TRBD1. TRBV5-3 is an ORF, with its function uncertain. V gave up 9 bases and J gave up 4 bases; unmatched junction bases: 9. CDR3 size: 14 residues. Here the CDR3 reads CAISRRTGNQPQHF. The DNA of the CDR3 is TGTGCCATCAGCAGGAGGACAGGGAATCAGCCCCAGCATTTT.

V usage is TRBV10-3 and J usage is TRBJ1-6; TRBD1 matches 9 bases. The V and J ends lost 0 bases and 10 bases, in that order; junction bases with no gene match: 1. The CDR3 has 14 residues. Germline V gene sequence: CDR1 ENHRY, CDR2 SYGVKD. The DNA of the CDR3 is TGTGCCATCAGTGAGTCGACAGGGGGATCACCCCTCCACTTT. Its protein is CAISESTGGSPLHF.

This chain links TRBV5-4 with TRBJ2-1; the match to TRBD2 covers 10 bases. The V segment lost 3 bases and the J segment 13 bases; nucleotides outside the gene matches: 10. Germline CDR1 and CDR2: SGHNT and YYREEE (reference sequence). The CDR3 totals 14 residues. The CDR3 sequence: CASSSPTSGGEQFF. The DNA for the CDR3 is TGTGCCAGCAGCTCCCCTACCAGCGGGGGGGAACAGTTCTTC. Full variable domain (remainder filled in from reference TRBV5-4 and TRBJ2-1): ETGVTQSPTHLIKTRGQQVTLRCSSQSGHNTVSWYQQALGQGPQFIFQYYREEENGRGNFPPRFSGLQFPNYSSELNVNALELDDSALYLCASSSPTSGGEQFFGPGTRLTVL.

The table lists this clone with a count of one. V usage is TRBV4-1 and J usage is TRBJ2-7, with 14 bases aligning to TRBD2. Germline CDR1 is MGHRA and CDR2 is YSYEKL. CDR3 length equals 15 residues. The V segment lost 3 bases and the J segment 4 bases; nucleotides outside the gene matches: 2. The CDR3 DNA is TGCGCCAGCAGCCAGGGGACTAGCGGGGGATACGAGCAGTACTTC. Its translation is CASSQGTSGGYEQYF.

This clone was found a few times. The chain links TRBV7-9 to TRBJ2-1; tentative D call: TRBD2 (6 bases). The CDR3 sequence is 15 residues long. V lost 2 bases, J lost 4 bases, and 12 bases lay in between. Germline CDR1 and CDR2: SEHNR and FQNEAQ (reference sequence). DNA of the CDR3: TGTGCCAGCAGCTTACCGTCCCTAGCGTACAATGAGCAGTTCTTC. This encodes CASSLPSLAYNEQFF. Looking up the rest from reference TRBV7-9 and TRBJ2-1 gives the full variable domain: DTGVSQNPRHKITKRGQNVTFRCDPISEHNRLYWYRQTLGQGPEFLTYFQNEAQLEKSRLLSDRFSAERPKGSFSTLEIQRTEQGDSAMYLCASSLPSLAYNEQFFGPGTRLTVL.

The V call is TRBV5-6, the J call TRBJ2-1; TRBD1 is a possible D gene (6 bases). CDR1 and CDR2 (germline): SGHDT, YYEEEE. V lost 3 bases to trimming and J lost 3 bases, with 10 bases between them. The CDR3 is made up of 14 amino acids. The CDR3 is CASSYWTDYNEQFF. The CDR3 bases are TGTGCCAGCAGCTACTGGACAGACTACAATGAGCAGTTCTTC.

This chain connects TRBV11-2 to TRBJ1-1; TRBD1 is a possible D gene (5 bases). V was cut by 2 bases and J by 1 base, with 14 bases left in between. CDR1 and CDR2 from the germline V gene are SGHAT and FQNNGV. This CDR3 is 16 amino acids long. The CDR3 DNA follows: TGTGCCAGCAGCTTACGGGGGAGAGGACAGAACACTGAAGCTTTCTTT. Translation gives CASSLRGRGQNTEAFF.

The DNA for the CDR3 is TGTGCCAGCAGCGTAGTGACCGGGACTAGCGGTATCACCGGGGAGCTGTTTTTT. It yields the protein CASSVVTGTSGITGELFF. V and J are TRBV9 and TRBJ2-2; the match to TRBD2 covers 11 bases. Germline trimming cut 0 bases from V and 4 bases from J; bases unmatched to any gene: 8. The CDR3 extends over 18 amino acids. In germline, CDR1 is SGDLS, CDR2 YYNGEE.

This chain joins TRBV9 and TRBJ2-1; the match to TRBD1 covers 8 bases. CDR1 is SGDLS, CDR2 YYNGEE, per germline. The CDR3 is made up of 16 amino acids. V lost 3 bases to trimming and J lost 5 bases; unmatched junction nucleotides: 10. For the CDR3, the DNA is TGTGCCAGCAGCGCACCCTCGGGACAGGTTCACAATGAGCAGTTCTTC. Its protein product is CASSAPSGQVHNEQFF.

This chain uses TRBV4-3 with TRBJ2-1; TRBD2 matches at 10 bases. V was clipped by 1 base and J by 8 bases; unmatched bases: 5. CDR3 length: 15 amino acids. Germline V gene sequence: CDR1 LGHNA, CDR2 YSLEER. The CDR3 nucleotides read TGCGCCAGCAGCCAAGCCAGCGGGGGGGACTATGAGCAGTTCTTC. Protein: CASSQASGGDYEQFF.

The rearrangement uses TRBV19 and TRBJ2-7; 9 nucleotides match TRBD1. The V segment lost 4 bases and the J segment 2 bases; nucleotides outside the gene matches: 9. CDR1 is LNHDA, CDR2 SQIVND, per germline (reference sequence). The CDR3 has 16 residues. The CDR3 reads CASSTSGTGITYEQYF. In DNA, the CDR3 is TGTGCCAGTAGTACCTCCGGGACAGGGATAACCTACGAGCAGTACTTC.

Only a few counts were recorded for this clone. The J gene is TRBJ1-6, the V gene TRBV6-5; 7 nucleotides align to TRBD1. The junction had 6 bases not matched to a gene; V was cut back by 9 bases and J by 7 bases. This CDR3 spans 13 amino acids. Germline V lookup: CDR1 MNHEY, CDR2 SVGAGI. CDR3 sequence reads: CASTGTDNSPLHF. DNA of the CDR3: TGTGCCAGTACCGGGACAGACAATTCACCCCTCCACTTT.